This TCR beta chain was obtained from a study of T-cell reconstitution after alpha-beta-depleted transplantation in children. Unique molecular identifiers were incorporated when the TCRbeta library was constructed. TCRdb re-derived calls from the PCR reads in MiXCR, one entry per CDR3 protein. Of 490,000 or so distinct CDR3 sequences listed, around 12% are singletons. V was clipped by 5 bases and J by 2 bases, with 10 bases between them. The CDR3 totals 13 residues. The TCR comes from a human donor who donated a stem cell graft to a child with combined immunodeficiency. V and J are TRBV12-3 or TRBV12-4 and TRBJ2-7; D may be TRBD1 (6 bases). Specimen: PBMCs from the stem cell graft donor, collected from the stem cell graft. The CDR3 nucleotides are TGTGCCAGCAGTATAGGGACAACCTACGAGCAGTACTTC. Its translation is CASSIGTTYEQYF.